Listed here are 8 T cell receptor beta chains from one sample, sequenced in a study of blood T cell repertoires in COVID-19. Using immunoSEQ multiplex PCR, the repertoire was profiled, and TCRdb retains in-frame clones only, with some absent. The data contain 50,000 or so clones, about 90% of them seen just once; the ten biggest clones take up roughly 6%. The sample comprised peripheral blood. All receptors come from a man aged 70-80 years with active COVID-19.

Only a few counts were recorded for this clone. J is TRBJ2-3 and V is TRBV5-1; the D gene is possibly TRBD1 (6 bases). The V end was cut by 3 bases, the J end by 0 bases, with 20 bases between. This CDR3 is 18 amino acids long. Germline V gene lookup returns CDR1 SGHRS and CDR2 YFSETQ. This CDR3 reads CASSWAPQGSSSTDTQYF. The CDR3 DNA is TGCGCCAGCAGCTGGGCCCCACAGGGATCCTCTAGCACAGATACGCAGTATTTT.

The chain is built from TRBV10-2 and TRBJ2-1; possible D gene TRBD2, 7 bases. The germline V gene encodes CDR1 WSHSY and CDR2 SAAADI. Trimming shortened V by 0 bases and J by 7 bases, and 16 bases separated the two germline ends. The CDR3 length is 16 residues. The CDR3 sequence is CASSESTFGGLNEQFF. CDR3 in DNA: TGCGCCAGCAGTGAGTCGACGTTCGGGGGGCTGAATGAGCAGTTCTTC.

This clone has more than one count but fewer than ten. CDR3 bases: TGCGCCAGCAGTGAGCGGAGGATGGATGGCTACACCTTC. Its protein is CASSERRMDGYTF. The V gene is TRBV10-1, the J gene TRBJ1-2; D is ambiguous. The length of the CDR3 is 13 residues. Trimming took 2 bases from V and 6 from J, leaving 10 bases between them. CDR1 is WNHNN and CDR2 is SYGVQD in the germline V gene (reference sequence).

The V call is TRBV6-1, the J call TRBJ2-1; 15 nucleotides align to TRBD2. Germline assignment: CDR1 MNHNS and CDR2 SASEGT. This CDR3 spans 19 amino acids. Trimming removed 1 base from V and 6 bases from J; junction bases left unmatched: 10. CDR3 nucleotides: TGTGCCAGCAGTGAAGGGGTCGGACTAGCGGGGGGGCACCGCAATGAGCAGTTCTTC. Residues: CASSEGVGLAGGHRNEQFF.

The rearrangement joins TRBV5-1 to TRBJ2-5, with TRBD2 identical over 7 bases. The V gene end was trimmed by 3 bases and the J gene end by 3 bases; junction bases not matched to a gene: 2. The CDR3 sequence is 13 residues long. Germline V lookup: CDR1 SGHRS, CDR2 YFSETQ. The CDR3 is CASSSSGEETQYF. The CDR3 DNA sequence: TGCGCCAGCAGCTCTAGCGGTGAAGAGACCCAGTACTTC. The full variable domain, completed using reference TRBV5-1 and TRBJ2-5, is KAGVTQTPRYLIKTRGQQVTLSCSPISGHRSVSWYQQTPGQGLQFLFEYFSETQRNKGNFPGRFSGRQFSNSRSEMNVSTLELGDSALYLCASSSSGEETQYFGPGTRLLVL.

The CDR3 region has the DNA TGTGCCAGTATCCCGGAACGTTCGGGGCCCCAGCATTTT. Its translation: CASIPERSGPQHF. The chain joins TRBV19 to TRBJ1-5, with D unresolved. The germline V gene encodes CDR1 LNHDA and CDR2 SQIVND (reference sequence). CDR3 size: 13 residues. The V gene lost 7 bases and the J gene lost 9 bases, with 16 bases spanning the gap.

The DNA of the CDR3 is TGTGCCAGCAGCTACAGAAACACTGAAGCTTTCTTT. Its translation: CASSYRNTEAFF. The V call is TRBV7-9, the J call TRBJ1-1; the D is unclear. Germline CDR1 and CDR2: SEHNR and FQNEAQ (reference sequence). V was clipped by 4 bases and J by 2 bases, with 5 bases between them. CDR3 length: 12 amino acids.

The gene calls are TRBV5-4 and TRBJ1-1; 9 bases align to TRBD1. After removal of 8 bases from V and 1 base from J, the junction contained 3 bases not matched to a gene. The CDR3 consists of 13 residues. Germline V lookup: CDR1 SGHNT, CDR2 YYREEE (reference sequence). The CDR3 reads CASMDRGNTEAFF. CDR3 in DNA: TGTGCCAGTATGGACAGGGGGAACACTGAAGCTTTCTTT.